This is a list of T cell receptor beta chains from one sample in a study of cytomegalovirus exposure and HLA in healthy donors. Data came from immunoSEQ multiplex PCR; TCRdb stores just in-frame clones and leaves some out. The sample has under 200,000 clones; 80% to 90% are singletons. Material: PBMCs. These receptors were obtained from a man aged 25 to 40 in good health and CMV-seropositive. The CDR3 runs from the conserved cysteine through the conserved F or W. Fields, in order: J gene, D gene, clone size, V gene, CDR3 DNA, CDR3 protein. A D gene is named only where the DNA matches it firmly. Some rows mark clone size as missing; the rest say once, few, many or name a class of expanded clone.

TRBJ2-5 | TRBD1 | once | TRBV5-6 | TGTGCCAGCAGCTTTAGACAGGGGTCTCAAGAGACCCAGTACTTC | CASSFRQGSQETQYF
TRBJ2-4 | TRBD2 | . | TRBV4-3 | TGCGCCAGCAGCCAAGCTCTAGCGGGGTTCGCCAAAAACATTCAGTACTTC | CASSQALAGFAKNIQYF
TRBJ2-7 | . | . | TRBV19 | TGTGCCAGGGGTGGTGACTCCTACGAGCAGTACTTC | CARGGDSYEQYF
TRBJ2-1 | TRBD1 | . | TRBV19 | TGTGCCAGTAGCCGCGGCAGGGGGTACAATGAGCAGTTCTTC | CASSRGRGYNEQFF
TRBJ1-5 | TRBD1 | . | TRBV9 | TGTGCCAGCAGCGCCGGACAGGGAATAAGACAGCCCCAGCATTTT | CASSAGQGIRQPQHF
TRBJ2-4 | . | . | TRBV7-2 | TGTGCCAGCAGCTTAGTGCCCCCTACGGTTGCCTTAGCCAAAAACATTCAGTACTTC | CASSLVPPTVALAKNIQYF
TRBJ1-3 | TRBD1 | once | TRBV28 | TGTGCCAGCAGTTCCGGACAGGGCGTTGGTAGAAACACCATATATTTT | CASSSGQGVGRNTIYF
TRBJ2-5 | . | . | TRBV25-1 | TGTGCCAGCACTGGGCCGCGAACCCAGTACTTC | CASTGPRTQYF
TRBJ2-4 | . | few | TRBV5-5 | TGTGCCAGCAGCTTAGAGGGGTCTCTCGGGACTCCGTACTTC | CASSLEGSLGTPYF
TRBJ1-2 | . | . | TRBV2 | TGTGCCAGCACCAATGGCTACACCTTC | CASTNGYTF
TRBJ2-5 | . | . | TRBV7-9 | TGTGCCAGCAACGGGGGTCAAGAGACCCAGTACTTC | CASNGGQETQYF
TRBJ2-1 | TRBD2 | . | TRBV9 | TGTGCCAGCTCCCAAGAGCGGGAGGCCTACAATGAGCAGTTCTTC | CASSQEREAYNEQFF
TRBJ1-4 | . | . | TRBV6-1 | TGTGCCAGCAGTGTCGTAGGGGCAACTAATGAAAAACTGTTTTTT | CASSVVGATNEKLFF
TRBJ1-5 | . | . | TRBV18 | TGTGCCAGCTCACCTGGCAGTAGCAATCAGCCCCAGCATTTT | CASSPGSSNQPQHF
TRBJ2-7 | . | . | TRBV28 | TGTGCCAGCAGTGGGCGACAGCTCACGTCCTACGAGCAGTACTTC | CASSGRQLTSYEQYF
TRBJ2-7 | TRBD1 | . | TRBV27 | TGTGCCAGCAGCCAAACCGGGACAGGGGATTACGAGCAGTACTTC | CASSQTGTGDYEQYF
TRBJ1-5 | . | once | TRBV19 | TGTGCCAGTAGTATAGAGAGGGCAGCCCGCAATCAGCCCCAGCATTTT | CASSIERAARNQPQHF
TRBJ2-1 | TRBD2 | . | TRBV7-2 | TGTGCCAGCAGCTTAGACGGGGGAGGGTACAATGAGCAGTTCTTC | CASSLDGGGYNEQFF
TRBJ2-1 | TRBD2 | . | TRBV4-3 | TGCGCCAGCAGCCAGAGGACTAGCGGGAAGGGGAACAATGAGCAGTTCTTC | CASSQRTSGKGNNEQFF
TRBJ2-1 | . | . | TRBV27 | TGTGCCAGCAGTATTAGCGGTAGCTCCTACAATGAGCAGTTCTTC | CASSISGSSYNEQFF
TRBJ2-1 | TRBD2 | . | TRBV2 | TGTGCCAGCAGTGTCCTAGCGGACCCACCGCAGTTCTTC | CASSVLADPPQFF
TRBJ1-4 | . | . | TRBV7-9 | TGTTCCAGCAGCCTGCTTCAGGGGACTAATGAAAAACTGTTTTTT | CSSSLLQGTNEKLFF
TRBJ1-5 | . | . | TRBV27 | TGTGCCAGCAGCCTTGCCGGGAGCGGTCAGCCCCAGCATTTT | CASSLAGSGQPQHF
TRBJ1-5 | . | . | TRBV19 | TGTGCCAGTAGTAGACAGGCCTTATATCAGCCCCAGCATTTT | CASSRQALYQPQHF
TRBJ2-1 | . | . | TRBV27 | TGTGCCAGCAGTTTATACGGGAGCCTCTCTCTCTACAATGAGCAGTTCTTC | CASSLYGSLSLYNEQFF
TRBJ2-3 | . | . | TRBV11-3 | TGTGCCAGCAGCAACCCCGTGGGAGCGGGGCAGTATTTT | CASSNPVGAGQYF
TRBJ1-3 | . | . | TRBV7-9 | TGTGCCAGCAGCTTAACGCGGGGGTGGCGTCGTGGAAACACCATATATTTT | CASSLTRGWRRGNTIYF
TRBJ2-1 | . | . | TRBV7-2 | TGTGCCAGCAGCCCAGAAGGGGTCCATGAGCAGTTCTTC | CASSPEGVHEQFF
TRBJ2-2 | TRBD1 | . | TRBV30 | TGTGCCTGGAGCGATTGGGACAGGGGAGTCGACACCGGGGAGCTGTTTTTT | CAWSDWDRGVDTGELFF